This T cell receptor (beta chain) originates from a study of T cells after yellow fever vaccination. Study results and caveats: The secondary response was weaker, and its peak arrived faster, on day 5 versus 15. Just a small share of clonotypes turned up in the CD4 compartment as well as the CD8 compartment. Post-booster samples contained most primary-vaccination clones (roughly 96% CD4, less than 90% CD8).

This clonotype has a count of ten or more. Antigen: not known. They built TCR cDNA with 5'RACE template switching, a step that put in a universal primer site and UMIs. TCRdb processed the 5' RACE reads anew with MiXCR; each CDR3 protein has one entry. The table shows hundreds of thousands of distinct CDR3 sequences, with about 19% occurring only once. This clonotype originated in a young man who received the YFV17D yellow fever vaccine. Sequenced material: PBMCs, taken before the yellow fever booster vaccination.

DNA for the CDR3: TGCGCCAGCAGCCAAGTTGGCGGGCCAGCTCAAGAGACCCAGTACTTC. Translating it yields CASSQVGGPAQETQYF. This sequence joins TRBV4-1 and TRBJ2-5, with a weak D call TRBD2 (5 bases). V was clipped by 1 base and J by 2 bases, with 14 bases between them. The V gene's germline CDR1 is MGHRA and CDR2 YSYEKL. The CDR3 length is 16 residues.